This note documents a single T cell receptor beta chain sequence. These data are taken from a study of OX40 agonist ivuxolimab in advanced cancers. Sequencing used immunoSEQ multiplex PCR; TCRdb keeps in-frame clones, though not all of them. This sample carries roughly 97,000 clones, 80% to 90% of them seen once, and the ten largest clones take around 6%. The CDR3 loop spans 13 amino acids. V gave up 7 bases and J gave up 3 bases, with 13 bases separating them. Germline values: CDR1 SGHAT, CDR2 FQNNGV. Here the sequenced sample was CD4+ or CD8+ T cells sorted from blood, taken in a trial of the OX40 agonist ivuxolimab. The chain recombines TRBV11-2 with TRBJ2-7; D gene ambiguous. This sequence originates from an adult with an advanced solid tumor such as melanoma, head and neck, liver or kidney cancer. CDR3 DNA: TGTGCCAGCACCTCTCCGGCCAACTACGAGCAGTACTTC. It encodes CASTSPANYEQYF.